This T cell receptor beta chain originates from a study of blood T cell repertoires in COVID-19. About the study: The United States, Italy and Spain supplied acute and convalescent COVID-19 samples. Sources were T cells, B-cell-depleted T cells, or PBMCs; the material itself was cDNA or gDNA.

Germline V gives CDR1 MDHEN, CDR2 SYDVKM. This CDR3 comprises 14 residues. Trimming removed 8 bases from V and 9 bases from J; junction bases left unmatched: 8. The method was immunoSEQ multiplex PCR; TCRdb's version includes in-frame clones alone and lacks a portion of them. Of approximately 110,000 clones listed, approximately 85% are singletons. The J gene is TRBJ2-1, the V gene TRBV28, with 12 bases identical to TRBD2. Source material: peripheral blood. This receptor was taken from a woman at least 80 years old with COVID-19, enrolled during active disease. The CDR3 sequence is CASGGLAGRSEQFF. CDR3 nucleotide sequence: TGTGCCAGCGGAGGACTAGCGGGACGGAGTGAGCAGTTCTTC.